The 16 T cell receptor beta chains in this list originate from one sample, sequenced in a study of OX40 agonist ivuxolimab in advanced cancers. Here immunoSEQ multiplex PCR was the method, and the copy in TCRdb shows in-frame clones only, minus some. The data hold about 90,000 clones, with approximately 89% observed a single time. Sequencing used CD4+ or CD8+ T cells sorted from blood, obtained in a trial of the OX40 agonist ivuxolimab. These receptors all come from an adult with an advanced solid tumor such as melanoma, head and neck, liver or kidney cancer.

This chain links TRBV19 with TRBJ2-3, with D unclear. CDR3 length: 14 residues. CDR1 LNHDA and CDR2 SQIVND come from the germline V gene (reference sequence). With 5 bases removed from V and 0 bases from J, the gap between germline ends came to 9 bases. CDR3 in DNA: TGTGCCAGTAGTGAGACGACTAGCACAGATACGCAGTATTTT. The encoded protein is CASSETTSTDTQYF.

This clone showed up many times. This rearrangement joins TRBV9 to TRBJ1-2; no clear D gene. Trimming removed 0 bases at V and 0 bases at J, with 12 bases between. This CDR3 has 16 amino acids. The germline V gene encodes CDR1 SGDLS and CDR2 YYNGEE. This CDR3 is CASSVATGITNYGYTF. In nucleotides, the CDR3 is TGTGCCAGCAGCGTAGCTACGGGGATAACTAACTATGGCTACACCTTC.

This chain joins TRBV11-3 and TRBJ2-2, with a possible D match to TRBD1 (6 bases). With 6 bases removed from V and 0 bases from J, the gap between germline ends came to 11 bases. CDR1 and CDR2 (germline): SGHNT, YENEEA. The CDR3 sequence is 15 residues long. The CDR3 here is CASSPRQANTGELFF. The CDR3 DNA reads TGTGCCAGCAGTCCACGACAGGCGAACACCGGGGAGCTGTTTTTT.

CDR3 sequence: CASSLGPETSTQTQYF. The CDR3 DNA reads as TGTGCCAGCAGCTTAGGCCCCGAGACTAGCACTCAGACCCAGTACTTC. The rearrangement links TRBV7-4 to TRBJ2-5, with 7 bases that match TRBD2. The CDR3 spans 16 residues. J was trimmed by 6 bases and V by 1 base; bases with no gene match: 11. Germline CDR1 and CDR2: SGHVT and SQSDAQ.

This clone occurred once. The chain is built from TRBV7-2 and TRBJ1-4, with D unclear. V was pared by 0 bases and J by 2 bases, with 7 bases between. CDR3 length equals 15 residues. Germline-derived CDR1 and CDR2 are SGHTA and FQGNSA. The CDR3 DNA reads as TGTGCCAGCAGCTTAGCAGTGGGGACTAATGAAAAACTGTTTTTT. This codes for CASSLAVGTNEKLFF.

The chain carries TRBV5-4 and TRBJ1-2; D unclear. From germline, CDR1 is SGHNT and CDR2 YYREEE (reference sequence). With 4 bases removed from V and 3 bases from J, the gap between germline ends came to 10 bases. CDR3 length: 13 amino acids. This CDR3 reads CASSPERDYGYTF. As DNA, the CDR3 is TGTGCCAGCAGCCCCGAACGAGACTATGGCTACACCTTC.

This sequence joins TRBV6-5 and TRBJ1-2, with 8 bases lining up with TRBD1. The CDR3 loop spans 13 amino acids. The V gene end was trimmed by 4 bases and the J gene end by 8 bases; junction bases not matched to a gene: 6. Germline loops: CDR1 MNHEY, CDR2 SVGAGI. CDR3 nucleotide sequence: TGTGCCAGCAGTTCTCGGACAGGGCAAGGCTACACCTTC. As protein: CASSSRTGQGYTF.

The J gene is TRBJ2-3, the V gene TRBV18; D is unclear. Germline V gives CDR1 KGHSH, CDR2 LQKENI. The length of the CDR3 is 12 residues. The V end was cut by 3 bases, the J end by 6 bases, with 7 bases between. The CDR3 DNA is TGTGCCAGCTCACCCGCGCCGGATACGCAGTATTTT. Its translation: CASSPAPDTQYF. Combining the CDR3 with reference TRBV18 and TRBJ2-3 gives the whole variable domain NAGVMQNPRHLVRRRGQEARLRCSPMKGHSHVYWYRQLPEEGLKFMVYLQKENIIDESGMPKERFSAEFPKEGPSILRIQQVVRGDSAAYFCASSPAPDTQYFGPGTRLTVL.

This chain uses TRBV28 with TRBJ1-4; 7 nucleotides align to TRBD1. The CDR3 contains 14 residues. The ends lost 9 bases at V and 7 bases at J; junction bases unmatched: 11. Germline V gene data show CDR1 as MDHEN and CDR2 as SYDVKM. CDR3 residues: CASDSQGRGEKLFF. The CDR3 DNA reads as TGTGCCAGTGATTCACAGGGGCGGGGTGAAAAACTGTTTTTT. Looking up the rest from reference TRBV28 and TRBJ1-4 gives the full variable domain: DVKVTQSSRYLVKRTGEKVFLECVQDMDHENMFWYRQDPGLGLRLIYFSYDVKMKEKGDIPEGYSVSREKKERFSLILESASTNQTSMYLCASDSQGRGEKLFFGSGTQLSVL.

The chain links TRBV30 to TRBJ2-1, with 13 bases matching TRBD2. The germline V gene encodes CDR1 GTSNPN and CDR2 SVGIG (reference sequence). The CDR3 runs to 14 residues. The V gene end was trimmed by 5 bases and the J gene end by 10 bases; junction bases not matched to a gene: 8. DNA for the CDR3: TGTGCCTGGCGGGGACTAGCGGGACTTGGGGAGCAGTTCTTC. The encoded protein is CAWRGLAGLGEQFF.

CDR3: CASSSTGKTPAKLFF. DNA of the CDR3: TGTGCCAGTAGTTCGACTGGTAAGACACCAGCAAAACTGTTTTTT. The gene calls are TRBV19 and TRBJ1-4; D gene ambiguous. Germline CDR1 LNHDA, CDR2 SQIVND (reference sequence). V shed 5 bases and J shed 10 bases, with 20 bases lying between them. The CDR3 is made up of 15 amino acids.

V and J are TRBV30 and TRBJ2-5, with 8 positions matching TRBD1. Germline loops: CDR1 GTSNPN, CDR2 SVGIG (reference sequence). The trim removed 1 base at V and 2 bases at J, leaving 9 bases unmatched. The CDR3 spans 16 residues. The CDR3 nucleotides are TGTGCCTGGAGTGCAGGACAGGGTCTCGGGCAAGAGACCCAGTACTTC. Translating gives CAWSAGQGLGQETQYF.

The chain uses TRBV29-1 and TRBJ2-3, with unresolved D. Germline V gene sequence: CDR1 SQVTM, CDR2 ANQGSEA. The CDR3 consists of 12 residues. Trimming cost V 6 bases and J 4 bases, with 11 bases left between them. The chain's CDR3 is CSVLRPPDTQYF. CDR3 sequence (DNA): TGCAGCGTCCTGCGGCCCCCAGATACGCAGTATTTT.

The rearrangement links TRBV2 to TRBJ2-1; D ambiguous. Germline V gene lookup returns CDR1 SNHLY and CDR2 FYNNEI. The CDR3 loop spans 13 amino acids. V was shortened by 4 bases and J by 6 bases, with 10 bases between the two germline ends. The CDR3 region has the DNA TGTGCCAGCAGTGTTGAGGCTGTCAATGAGCAGTTCTTC. This codes for CASSVEAVNEQFF.

The chain combines TRBV11-2 with TRBJ2-5, with unresolved D. The germline V gene encodes CDR1 SGHAT and CDR2 FQNNGV. V lost 6 bases and J 1 base, leaving 9 bases between the germline ends. This CDR3 comprises 13 residues. In nucleotides, the CDR3 is TGTGCCAGCAGTCTGAGTGTCCAAGAGACCCAGTACTTC. This sequence encodes CASSLSVQETQYF.

The rearrangement joins TRBV27 to TRBJ1-2; D is ambiguous. The V end was cut by 2 bases, the J end by 8 bases, with 9 bases between. The CDR3 covers 12 residues. Germline loops: CDR1 MNHEY, CDR2 SMNVEV (reference sequence). CDR3 nucleotide sequence: TGTGCCAGCAGTTTAGAAGGTCGGGGCTACACCTTC. It codes for CASSLEGRGYTF.